This is a list of T cell receptor beta chains from one sample in a study of patients and donors after allogeneic stem cell transplantation. One entry per CDR3 protein, called by TCRdb with MiXCR from the RT-PCR reads. This sample has approximately 150,000 distinct CDR3 sequences; about a third occur once, and the top ten carry roughly 50%. The specimen was blood, either unsorted or a sorted T cell fraction (not recorded which). These receptors were taken from a human donor who was either an allogeneic HSCT recipient or a stem cell or donor lymphocyte infusion donor (not recorded which). It is not recorded whose cells these are; they may come from a transplant donor. The CDR3 runs from the conserved cysteine through the conserved F or W. The D gene is left open where the match is weak.

D gene	CDR3 length	V gene	CDR3 protein
TRBD2	19	TRBV7-2	CASSSETLAGGPLYNEQFF
-	14	TRBV27	CASSVGGPNYGYTF
-	17	TRBV5-4	CASSRNPISAPDTEAFF
-	13	TRBV11-2	CASSQTANTEAFF
-	15	TRBV10-3	CAISESTRGYYGYTF
-	12	TRBV29-1	CSARDTSYEQYF
-	15	TRBV12-3/TRBV12-4	CASRLSTVSTDTQYF
-	16	TRBV5-1	CASSLAHGGWRNEQFF
TRBD1	13	TRBV20-1	CSASLGQPYGYTF
-	13	TRBV7-8	CASSLKTWSEAFF
-	16	TRBV5-1	CASSLGGVANTGELFF